This T cell receptor beta chain comes out of a study of chemoradiotherapy in HPV16-positive cancers. Study details: Candidate HPV-specific clones and shared TCR motifs came from a couple of HPV16-positive patients. Study conclusions and caveats: Candidate HPV-specific clones and E7-related TCR motifs grew in tumor during treatment. Only two HPV16-positive patients supplied the functional HPV-specificity definition.

Turning to this clone: The target antigen is unknown.

Repertoires were sampled repeatedly during chemoradiotherapy. Sequencing used immunoSEQ multiplex PCR; TCRdb keeps in-frame clones, though not all of them. The data hold about 53,000 clones, with roughly nine tenths observed a single time. The receptor's source is a human donor with HPV-associated anogenital cancer. This material consisted of blood, taken from a patient who underwent chemoradiotherapy.

CDR3 region: CSAGGREQYF. CDR3 DNA sequence: TGCAGTGCTGGGGGGCGCGAGCAGTACTTC. The chain links TRBV20-1 to TRBJ2-7, with D perhaps matching TRBD1 or TRBD2 (6 bases each). The CDR3 has 10 amino acids. Germline-derived CDR1 and CDR2 are DFQATT and SNEGSKA (reference sequence). The V end was cut by 5 bases, the J end by 6 bases, with 8 bases between.